Following are 24 T cell receptor beta chains from one sample sequenced in a study of OX40 agonist ivuxolimab in advanced cancers. Libraries were prepared by immunoSEQ multiplex PCR; TCRdb keeps only in-frame clonotypes and omits some of them. The table includes roughly 23,000 clones, almost 85% detected once. The starting material was CD4+ or CD8+ T cells sorted from blood, obtained in a trial of the OX40 agonist ivuxolimab. The receptors here all came from an adult with an advanced solid tumor such as melanoma, head and neck, liver or kidney cancer.

The chain is built from TRBV27 and TRBJ2-1; 10 bases are a match to TRBD2. Per germline, CDR1 MNHEY and CDR2 SMNVEV (reference sequence). The CDR3 length is 19 residues. V lost 6 bases and J lost 0; bases outside the gene matches: 14. CDR3 amino acids: CASSLLAGPTLGSYNEQFF. The CDR3 DNA is TGTGCCAGCAGCTTACTAGCGGGACCGACCCTTGGCTCCTACAATGAGCAGTTCTTC.

The gene calls are TRBV9 and TRBJ2-3; the match to TRBD2 covers 7 bases. CDR1 SGDLS and CDR2 YYNGEE come from the germline V gene. The CDR3 is 15 amino acids. The ends lost 3 bases at V and 0 bases at J; junction bases unmatched: 4. CDR3 coding DNA: TGTGCCAGCAGCGAGCTAGCGGAGAGCACAGATACGCAGTATTTT. This sequence encodes CASSELAESTDTQYF.

The J gene is TRBJ1-5, the V gene TRBV7-9; TRBD1 agrees at 7 bases. The trim removed 1 base at V and 2 bases at J, leaving 2 bases unmatched. Germline CDR1 and CDR2: SEHNR and FQNEAQ (reference sequence). This CDR3 is 15 amino acids long. CDR3 DNA: TGTGCCAGCAGCTTAGTAGGGGGCGGCAATCAGCCCCAGCATTTT. Its translation: CASSLVGGGNQPQHF.

Only one count was recorded for this clone. This chain links TRBV28 with TRBJ2-5; perhaps TRBD1 as D (6 bases). Trimming left V 5 bases short and J 2 bases short, with 9 bases between. CDR1 and CDR2 from the germline V gene are MDHEN and SYDVKM. This CDR3 contains 13 residues. The CDR3 region is CASSRTDQETQYF. For the CDR3, the DNA is TGTGCCAGCAGTAGGACAGATCAAGAGACCCAGTACTTC.

This chain links TRBV9 with TRBJ2-7, with 7 bases matching TRBD1. The V gene's germline CDR1 is SGDLS and CDR2 YYNGEE. The V and J ends lost 0 bases and 2 bases, in that order; junction bases with no gene match: 5. This CDR3 is 15 amino acids long. Written as DNA, the CDR3 is TGTGCCAGCAGCGTAGAATCAGGGGGTCCCTACGAGCAGTACTTC. As protein: CASSVESGGPYEQYF.

The J gene is TRBJ2-7, the V gene TRBV27; no definite D call. The V gene lost 1 base and the J gene lost 3 bases, with 10 bases spanning the gap. Germline V gives CDR1 MNHEY, CDR2 SMNVEV (reference sequence). The CDR3 sequence is 14 residues long. CDR3 bases: TGTGCCAGCAGTTTATATGCAGGAAACTACGAGCAGTACTTC. It specifies CASSLYAGNYEQYF.

The chain carries TRBV2 and TRBJ2-2; D unresolved. This CDR3 spans 13 amino acids. Trimming stripped 2 bases from V and 4 bases from J, with 5 bases between. Germline CDR1 SNHLY, CDR2 FYNNEI. In DNA form, the CDR3 reads TGTGCCAGCAGTGAATTCGGCACCGGGGAGCTGTTTTTT. It yields the protein CASSEFGTGELFF. Full variable domain (missing parts from reference TRBV2 and TRBJ2-2): EPEVTQTPSHQVTQMGQEVILRCVPISNHLYFYWYRQILGQKVEFLVSFYNNEISEKSEIFDDQFSVERPDGSNFTLKIRSTKLEDSAMYFCASSEFGTGELFFGEGSRLTVL.

This clone was detected a few times. The chain joins TRBV13 to TRBJ2-7; D unclear. Between the trimmed V and J ends, which lost 6 bases and 4 bases, there was a span of 7 bases. CDR3 length equals 11 residues. The germline V gene encodes CDR1 PRHDT and CDR2 FYEKMQ (reference sequence). The CDR3 here is CASSSSYEQYF. The DNA of the CDR3 is TGTGCCAGCAGTTCCTCTTACGAGCAGTACTTC.

To note about this clone: The germline gene is not matched at one end of the junction; a read error may be the cause. V gene TRBV29-1 combines with J gene TRBJ2-1, with 8 bases fitting TRBD2. The CDR3 runs 15 residues. Germline V lookup: CDR1 SQVTM, CDR2 ANQGSEA. CDR3 residues: CSVEDWSGGRNGQFF. Here the CDR3 DNA reads TGCAGCGTTGAAGATTGGAGCGGGGGTCGGAATGGGCAGTTCTTC.

CDR3 in DNA: TGTGCCAGTAGTATATCTGCGGGTACCTACGAGCAGTACTTC. It yields the protein CASSISAGTYEQYF. The chain uses TRBV19 and TRBJ2-7; tentative D call: TRBD2 (5 bases). Germline CDR1 reads LNHDA; CDR2 reads SQIVND (reference sequence). The length of the CDR3 is 14 residues. V lost 2 bases and J 2 bases, leaving 10 bases between the germline ends.

This chain joins TRBV5-1 and TRBJ2-7; 10 positions agree with TRBD1. The V segment lost 4 bases and the J segment 4 bases; nucleotides outside the gene matches: 11. Germline lookup yields CDR1 SGHRS and CDR2 YFSETQ. This CDR3 is built from 16 residues. The CDR3 coding sequence is TGCGCCAGCAGCCTCTATGACAGGGGGCAGGGGTACGAGCAGTACTTC. This sequence encodes CASSLYDRGQGYEQYF.

The chain is built from TRBV7-9 and TRBJ2-7; D is possibly TRBD1 or TRBD2 (6 bases each). Germline V gene sequence: CDR1 SEHNR, CDR2 FQNEAQ (reference sequence). This CDR3 comprises 16 residues. Trimming stripped 4 bases from V and 5 bases from J, with 21 bases between. The CDR3 nucleotides are TGTGCCAGCAGCTCCCACCAAGACAGGCCGGGGGACGAGCAGTACTTC. This encodes CASSSHQDRPGDEQYF.

This chain joins TRBV6-5 and TRBJ1-1, with D unresolved. The CDR3 runs to 13 residues. V gave up 5 bases and J gave up 2 bases, with 9 bases separating them. Germline CDR1 is MNHEY and CDR2 is SVGAGI. CDR3 DNA sequence: TGTGCCAGCAGTGAGTCTGGCAACACTGAAGCTTTCTTT. The encoded protein is CASSESGNTEAFF.

This chain connects TRBV27 to TRBJ2-1; TRBD2 matches 7 bases. V gave up 5 bases and J gave up 7 bases; unmatched junction bases: 11. Germline V gene sequence: CDR1 MNHEY, CDR2 SMNVEV (reference sequence). The CDR3 runs to 15 residues. The CDR3 spells CASSPGTTGGNEQFF. For the CDR3, the DNA is TGTGCCAGCAGTCCCGGGACTACCGGGGGGAATGAGCAGTTCTTC.

This clone turned up a few times. This rearrangement joins TRBV7-8 to TRBJ2-1, with 7 bases aligning to TRBD2. Germline assignment: CDR1 SGHVS and CDR2 FQNEAQ. V lost 4 bases to trimming and J lost 12 bases; unmatched junction nucleotides: 12. The CDR3 spans 14 residues. The chain's CDR3 is CASSWEGGPKAQFF. CDR3 nucleotide sequence: TGTGCCAGCAGCTGGGAGGGCGGCCCAAAGGCGCAGTTCTTC. The full variable domain, completed using reference TRBV7-8 and TRBJ2-1, is GAGVSQSPRYKVAKRGQDVALRCDPISGHVSLFWYQQALGQGPEFLTYFQNEAQLDKSGLPSDRFFAERPEGSVSTLKIQRTQQEDSAVYLCASSWEGGPKAQFFGPGTRLTVL.

Of note for this clone: Distinct nucleotide sequences in the sample also encode this CDR3. The V and J genes are TRBV27 and TRBJ2-7; D is ambiguous. Germline CDR1 and CDR2: MNHEY and SMNVEV (reference sequence). The CDR3 has 13 amino acids. Trimming removed 0 bases at V and 2 bases at J, with 5 bases between. In DNA, the CDR3 is TGTGCCAGCAGTTTATCGCGAACCTACGAGCAGTACTTC. Residues: CASSLSRTYEQYF.

This chain uses TRBV2 with TRBJ1-1, with D tentatively TRBD1 (5 bases). Germline lookup yields CDR1 SNHLY and CDR2 FYNNEI. V was shortened by 2 bases and J by 5 bases, with 15 bases between the two germline ends. This CDR3 comprises 15 residues. CDR3 nucleotide sequence: TGTGCCAGCAGTGAATGGCTCGGGGCAGGGACTGAAGCTTTCTTT. Protein product: CASSEWLGAGTEAFF.

V is TRBV19 and J is TRBJ2-1; D gene unclear. V was clipped by 2 bases and J by 4 bases, with 6 bases between them. Germline CDR1 and CDR2: LNHDA and SQIVND (reference sequence). CDR3 size: 13 residues. CDR3 in amino acids: CASSILQYNEQFF. The CDR3 nucleotides read TGTGCCAGTAGTATACTACAATACAATGAGCAGTTCTTC.

The chain has TRBV6-1 and TRBJ2-7, with a tentative D call TRBD1 (6 bases). The CDR3 is made up of 12 amino acids. Trimming took 8 bases from V and 5 from J, leaving 13 bases between them. The germline gives CDR1 MNHNS, CDR2 SASEGT. Here the CDR3 reads CASEQGSHEQYF. The CDR3 DNA follows: TGTGCCAGCGAACAGGGTTCCCACGAGCAGTACTTC.

V and J are TRBV6-5 and TRBJ1-2; D unclear. The V end lost 5 bases, the J end lost 0 bases, and 13 bases lay between the germline ends. CDR1 MNHEY and CDR2 SVGAGI come from the germline V gene. The CDR3 has 15 residues. The CDR3 sequence: CASSPRTSPNYGYTF. DNA for the CDR3: TGTGCCAGCAGTCCCAGGACCTCCCCTAACTATGGCTACACCTTC.

V and J are TRBV7-9 and TRBJ2-1; TRBD2 is a possible D gene (5 bases). Germline assignment: CDR1 SEHNR and CDR2 FQNEAQ (reference sequence). Trimming left V 5 bases short and J 7 bases short, with 9 bases between. CDR3 length: 12 amino acids. CDR3 sequence: CASSPGWNEQFF. The CDR3 nucleotides read TGTGCCAGCAGCCCGGGGTGGAATGAGCAGTTCTTC.

In this sample, this clone turned up a few times. This chain uses TRBV7-9 with TRBJ2-1; a possible D gene is TRBD2 (6 bases). Looked up from germline, CDR1 is SEHNR and CDR2 is FQNEAQ (reference sequence). The CDR3 length is 17 residues. V lost 4 bases to trimming and J lost 3 bases, with 19 bases between them. CDR3 coding DNA: TGTGCCAGCAGCTCTCGAGAGATAGCGGAGTTCTACAATGAGCAGTTCTTC. Protein sequence: CASSSREIAEFYNEQFF. The full variable domain, rest sourced from reference TRBV7-9 and TRBJ2-1, is DTGVSQNPRHKITKRGQNVTFRCDPISEHNRLYWYRQTLGQGPEFLTYFQNEAQLEKSRLLSDRFSAERPKGSFSTLEIQRTEQGDSAMYLCASSSREIAEFYNEQFFGPGTRLTVL.

CDR3 in DNA: TGTGCCAGTAGTATCGGGCGTGGGAGACACATTCAGTACTTC. Translated, it gives CASSIGRGRHIQYF. The chain is built from TRBV19 and TRBJ2-4, with TRBD2 as a possible D gene (5 bases). The germline CDR1 and CDR2 sequences are LNHDA and SQIVND (reference sequence). V was pared by 3 bases and J by 8 bases, with 14 bases between. The CDR3 consists of 14 residues.

This chain joins TRBV30 and TRBJ1-2; D is uncertain. V was cut by 0 bases and J by 4 bases, with 15 bases left in between. Germline V gene lookup returns CDR1 GTSNPN and CDR2 SVGIG (reference sequence). This CDR3 comprises 15 residues. The CDR3 DNA is TGTGCCTGGAGTGTACCGTACGCCGGCCTCTATGGCTACACCTTC. It yields the protein CAWSVPYAGLYGYTF.